This T cell receptor (beta chain) was profiled in a study of cytomegalovirus exposure and HLA in healthy donors. General study points: It has been reported that TCR beta sequences accurately predicted the HLA-A and HLA-B alleles of most subjects.

Turning to this clone: Its antigen is not known.

The CDR3 is 15 amino acids. Germline V gene data show CDR1 as MDHEN and CDR2 as SYDVKM. The V segment lost 3 bases and the J segment 2 bases; nucleotides outside the gene matches: 5. The PCR employed 60 Vbeta primers together with 13 Jbeta primers. Assay: immunoSEQ multiplex PCR; the TCRdb copy retains only in-frame clones and omits some. Of 80,000 to 100,000 clones detected, roughly 73% appear once; the ten largest clones hold roughly 3.6%. The chain recombines TRBV28 with TRBJ2-7, with 9 bases identical to TRBD1. This TCR was recovered from a man between 40 and 49 years old in good health and CMV-seronegative. The sequenced sample consisted of PBMCs. The CDR3: CASSFWTGDTYEQYF. DNA for the CDR3: TGTGCCAGCAGTTTCTGGACAGGGGACACCTACGAGCAGTACTTC.